This entry features one T cell receptor beta chain sequence. Its antigen remains unidentified. Unmatched junction bases numbered 3, after V lost 6 bases and J lost 6 bases. This CDR3 is built from 12 residues. The germline CDR1 and CDR2 sequences are SGHAT and FQNNGV. Expressed TCRB transcripts were sequenced because the entire RNA isolate underwent reverse transcription. Using immunoSEQ multiplex PCR, the repertoire was profiled, and TCRdb retains in-frame clones only, with some absent. The sample lists a few hundred thousand clones; 8.5% to 10% were seen once. This entry is derived from a study of beta chain features in type 1 diabetes. Study information: Sorted cells examined across all samples numbered 107,917,701. Study-wide results and limits: Across all four CD4+ subsets, people with type 1 diabetes showed modestly shorter TCRB CDR3s. TCRB repertoires of naive, central memory and Treg cells appeared more similar among patients than among healthy donors.

This TCR was sampled from a man aged 25-45 years with type 1 diabetes. The chain carries TRBV11-2 and TRBJ1-1, with 8 nucleotides matching TRBD1. The sample consisted of central memory CD4+ T cells from blood. The CDR3 spells CASRLTGAEAFF. CDR3 sequence (DNA): TGTGCCAGCAGGTTGACAGGGGCTGAAGCTTTCTTT.